Sequencing of this T cell receptor beta chain was carried out in a study of cytomegalovirus exposure and HLA in healthy donors. Trimming cost V 4 bases and J 3 bases, with 22 bases left between them. The CDR3 totals 18 residues. Germline CDR1 SGHVS, CDR2 FQNEAQ. Whole-study results and caveats: The study carried out a later analysis of TCR beta sequences. It associated 16,951 of them with specific HLA alleles at a false discovery rate of 0.05.

PCR employed 60 Vbeta and 13 Jbeta primers. Here immunoSEQ multiplex PCR was the method, and the copy in TCRdb shows in-frame clones only, minus some. This table holds approximately 120,000 clones, 74% found once. On this clone: Antigen unknown.

The receptor comes from a woman in her 50s in good health and CMV-seropositive. The chain uses TRBV7-8 and TRBJ2-1, with D perhaps TRBD1 (8 bases). Sample: PBMCs. The CDR3 sequence: CASSWGGQVPIFYNEQFF. CDR3 sequence (DNA): TGTGCCAGCAGCTGGGGGGGACAGGTCCCTATCTTCTACAATGAGCAGTTCTTC.